The 27 T cell receptor beta chains reported below all come from one sample, sequenced in a study of T cell responses to AZD1222 COVID-19 vaccine. Using immunoSEQ multiplex PCR, the repertoire was profiled, and TCRdb retains in-frame clones only, with some absent. Among some 91,000 clones listed, more than 90% were seen once. Sample: peripheral blood, taken on day 0 of AZD1222 vaccination. The receptors were gathered from an adult in good health.

CDR3 DNA sequence: TGTGCCAGCAGCTTGGACCGGCCAGTCTACAATGAGCAGTTCTTC. Translated, it gives CASSLDRPVYNEQFF. The V gene is TRBV5-4, the J gene TRBJ2-1; D unclear. Between the trimmed V and J ends, which lost 0 bases and 3 bases, there was a span of 10 bases. The CDR3 consists of 15 residues. Looked up from germline, CDR1 is SGHNT and CDR2 is YYREEE (reference sequence).

The V call is TRBV29-1, the J call TRBJ1-2; D not certain. This CDR3 has 13 amino acids. The germline V and J ends were trimmed by 0 bases and 0 bases, with 5 bases remaining between them. Germline loops: CDR1 SQVTM, CDR2 ANQGSEA. The CDR3 region is CSVEEAANYGYTF. CDR3 bases: TGCAGCGTTGAAGAGGCTGCTAACTATGGCTACACCTTC.

V is TRBV6-5 and J is TRBJ2-4; D remains unclear. Germline V gene lookup returns CDR1 MNHEY and CDR2 SVGAGI. The CDR3 extends over 13 amino acids. Trimming removed 6 bases at V and 6 bases at J, with 12 bases between. The CDR3 loop is CASSLGAVNIQYF. The CDR3 DNA reads as TGTGCCAGCAGCCTTGGAGCAGTAAACATTCAGTACTTC.

The J gene is TRBJ1-2, the V gene TRBV6-2 or TRBV6-3; 7 nucleotides agree with TRBD1. The V and J ends lost 5 bases and 2 bases, in that order; junction bases with no gene match: 5. This CDR3 region has 14 residues. Germline lookup yields CDR1 MNHEY and CDR2 SVGEGT. The CDR3 region has the DNA TGTGCCAGCAGTATATCGGACAGGAACTATGGCTACACCTTC. It specifies CASSISDRNYGYTF.

The chain carries TRBV19 and TRBJ2-5; 7 positions match TRBD2. Per the germline V gene, CDR1 is LNHDA and CDR2 is SQIVND (reference sequence). CDR3 length: 15 amino acids. V was clipped by 6 bases and J by 3 bases; unmatched bases: 10. The CDR3 coding sequence is TGTGCCAGTAGGCTCCGGCCGACTAGCAAAGAGACCCAGTACTTC. It encodes CASRLRPTSKETQYF.

This sequence joins TRBV7-3 and TRBJ2-1; maybe TRBD2 (5 bases). The CDR3 contains 16 residues. The V gene's germline CDR1 is SGHTA and CDR2 FQGTGA. The V end was cut by 1 base, the J end by 7 bases, with 17 bases between. The CDR3 reads CASSLNSGEQKNEQFF. CDR3 nucleotide sequence: TGTGCCAGCAGCTTAAATTCTGGGGAGCAGAAAAATGAGCAGTTCTTC.

The CDR3 protein is CASSLGTGTANSPLHF. As DNA, the CDR3 is TGTGCCAGCAGCTTAGGCACAGGGACGGCAAATTCACCCCTCCACTTT. The J gene is TRBJ1-6, the V gene TRBV7-9; TRBD1 might be the D (6 bases). Per germline, CDR1 SEHNR and CDR2 FQNEAQ (reference sequence). Trimming took off 1 base at V and 7 bases at J, with 14 bases between the two ends. The CDR3 sequence is 16 residues long.

The J gene is TRBJ2-1, the V gene TRBV5-1; a weak D match, TRBD1 (5 bases). V shed 5 bases and J shed 5 bases, with 14 bases lying between them. CDR1 SGHRS and CDR2 YFSETQ come from the germline V gene. The CDR3 runs 14 residues. The CDR3 DNA reads TGCGCCAGCAGTTGGCCAGGGATTAACAATGAGCAGTTCTTC. This codes for CASSWPGINNEQFF.

This chain connects TRBV10-3 to TRBJ2-3; D remains ambiguous. The CDR3 covers 13 residues. Germline V gene lookup returns CDR1 ENHRY and CDR2 SYGVKD. Trimming stripped 5 bases from V and 5 bases from J, with 11 bases between. CDR3 DNA: TGTGCCATCAGTCTCCAGGTCCAAGATACGCAGTATTTT. Translation gives CAISLQVQDTQYF.

This clone was found a few times. The CDR3 spells CASSQATTSAYEQFF. The CDR3 DNA reads TGCGCCAGCAGCCAAGCCACGACTAGCGCCTACGAGCAGTTCTTC. This chain connects TRBV4-1 to TRBJ2-1; 8 bases are shared with TRBD2. Germline loops: CDR1 MGHRA, CDR2 YSYEKL. The CDR3 extends over 15 amino acids. The junction had 9 bases not matched to a gene; V was cut back by 1 base and J by 10 bases.

The chain is built from TRBV7-8 and TRBJ1-4; possible D gene TRBD1, 6 bases. In germline, CDR1 is SGHVS, CDR2 FQNEAQ. The CDR3 contains 15 residues. Deletions cut 2 bases from V and 7 bases from J, with 14 bases between. The chain's CDR3 is CASSLTTTGPEKLFF. The CDR3, as DNA: TGTGCCAGCAGCTTAACCACCACAGGGCCTGAAAAACTGTTTTTT.

The chain is built from TRBV4-3 and TRBJ2-1; 14 bases fit TRBD2. The CDR3 contains 15 residues. The J segment lost 16 bases and the V segment lost 4 bases, leaving 12 bases of the junction unmatched. CDR1 LGHNA and CDR2 YSLEER come from the germline V gene. The CDR3 DNA is TGCGCCAGCAGCCGAGACCCGGGACTAGCGGGAGCCTTCTTCTTC. Protein sequence: CASSRDPGLAGAFFF.

The chain uses TRBV30 and TRBJ1-5, with 8 bases aligning to TRBD1. The germline V gene encodes CDR1 GTSNPN and CDR2 SVGIG (reference sequence). This CDR3 spans 16 amino acids. The junction had 8 bases not matched to a gene; V was cut back by 2 bases and J by 2 bases. CDR3 DNA sequence: TGTGCCTGGAGTACCGGGACAGGCTCCGGCAATCAGCCCCAGCATTTT. Translation: CAWSTGTGSGNQPQHF.

This clone was found once. V usage is TRBV28 and J usage is TRBJ2-3; D gene ambiguous. In germline, CDR1 is MDHEN, CDR2 SYDVKM. CDR3 length: 13 amino acids. V was pared by 2 bases and J by 0 bases, with 3 bases between. The CDR3 loop is CASSLLSTDTQYF. In nucleotides, the CDR3 is TGTGCCAGCAGTTTACTTAGCACAGATACGCAGTATTTT.

The genes are TRBV3-1 (or the pseudogene TRBV3-2) and TRBJ2-1, with 14 nucleotides matching TRBD2. Looked up from germline, CDR1 is LGHDT and CDR2 is YNNKEL (reference sequence). Losses at the gene ends were 4 bases for V and 4 bases for J; bases not matched to a gene: 6. The CDR3 runs 17 residues. The CDR3 sequence: CASSRRGLAGVYNEQFF. In nucleotides, the CDR3 is TGTGCCAGCAGCCGCCGGGGACTAGCGGGGGTGTACAATGAGCAGTTCTTC.

This clone was counted once. Within the sample, other DNA sequences also encode this same CDR3. The chain carries TRBV18 and TRBJ2-5, with D possibly being TRBD1 (5 bases). Germline CDR1 KGHSH, CDR2 LQKENI. The CDR3 runs 14 residues. V was shortened by 3 bases and J by 5 bases, with 13 bases between the two germline ends. CDR3 residues: CASSPLGQGETQYF. CDR3 DNA: TGTGCCAGCTCACCCCTAGGGCAGGGCGAGACCCAGTACTTC.

The rearrangement joins TRBV6-2 or TRBV6-3 to TRBJ1-5; 7 nucleotides match TRBD1. V lost 6 bases, J lost 5 bases, and 7 bases stayed unmatched. Germline V gene lookup returns CDR1 MNHEY and CDR2 SVGEGT. The CDR3 is 14 residues long. In DNA form, the CDR3 reads TGTGCCAGCAGCCAGGGGGGATACGATCAGCCCCAGCATTTT. It yields the protein CASSQGGYDQPQHF.

The gene calls are TRBV10-3 and TRBJ1-1, with D unresolved. The CDR3 loop spans 12 amino acids. Per germline, CDR1 ENHRY and CDR2 SYGVKD. Trimming removed 7 bases at V and 8 bases at J, with 14 bases between. The CDR3 reads CAIKTESVEAFF. CDR3 bases: TGTGCCATCAAGACGGAGTCAGTCGAAGCTTTCTTT.

The gene calls are TRBV7-9 and TRBJ1-1; TRBD1 is a possible D gene (6 bases). This CDR3 has 12 amino acids. Between the trimmed V and J ends, which lost 2 bases and 6 bases, there was a span of 7 bases. The V gene's germline CDR1 is SEHNR and CDR2 FQNEAQ (reference sequence). The CDR3 reads CASSLNRAEAFF. CDR3 coding DNA: TGTGCCAGCAGCTTAAACAGGGCTGAAGCTTTCTTT. Looking up the rest from reference TRBV7-9 and TRBJ1-1 gives the full variable domain: DTGVSQNPRHKITKRGQNVTFRCDPISEHNRLYWYRQTLGQGPEFLTYFQNEAQLEKSRLLSDRFSAERPKGSFSTLEIQRTEQGDSAMYLCASSLNRAEAFFGQGTRLTVV.

This chain joins TRBV6-2 or TRBV6-3 and TRBJ1-5; a weak D match, TRBD1 (6 bases). The V and J ends lost 6 bases and 5 bases respectively, with 17 bases between them. The germline gives CDR1 MNHEY, CDR2 SVGEGT. The CDR3 length is 15 residues. CDR3 loop: CASSLQGAGYQPQHF. In DNA form, the CDR3 reads TGTGCCAGCAGCCTACAGGGCGCAGGATATCAGCCCCAGCATTTT.

This clone was observed a single time. The chain has TRBV11-2 and TRBJ2-2; 8 bases are a match to TRBD1. Trimming removed 5 bases from V and 4 bases from J; junction bases left unmatched: 6. The CDR3 spans 15 residues. CDR1 is SGHAT, CDR2 FQNNGV, per germline. CDR3 protein: CASSQDRVVTGELFF. DNA of the CDR3: TGTGCCAGCAGCCAGGACAGGGTAGTCACCGGGGAGCTGTTTTTT.

V is TRBV15 and J is TRBJ1-6; D unclear. Germline CDR1 and CDR2: LNHNV and YYDKDF (reference sequence). The CDR3 consists of 14 residues. V lost 0 bases and J 4 bases, leaving 4 bases between the germline ends. The DNA of the CDR3 is TGTGCCACCAGCAGAGAGGCGTATAATTCACCCCTCCACTTT. Translation gives CATSREAYNSPLHF.

V gene TRBV28 combines with J gene TRBJ1-2, with D possibly being TRBD1 (6 bases). This CDR3 is 13 amino acids long. Germline assignment: CDR1 MDHEN and CDR2 SYDVKM. V shed 4 bases and J shed 8 bases, with 14 bases lying between them. The CDR3, as DNA: TGTGCCAGCAGTTCAGAACCGGGGGGCGGCTACACCTTC. The encoded protein is CASSSEPGGGYTF.

The chain couples TRBV4-1 to TRBJ1-1, with D possibly matching TRBD1 (5 bases). The ends were cut back, 0 bases at V and 11 bases at J, with 13 bases in the middle. The CDR3 loop spans 13 amino acids. The germline V gene has CDR1 MGHRA and CDR2 YSYEKL. Here the CDR3 DNA reads TGCGCCAGCAGCCAAGATCTGAGGACACCGGCTTTCTTT. Translation gives CASSQDLRTPAFF.

This clone was seen once. This sequence joins TRBV4-1 and TRBJ1-3, with 9 bases lining up with TRBD1. The CDR3 has 19 residues. V shed 1 base and J 4 bases; nucleotides not matched to a gene: 14. Germline V gives CDR1 MGHRA, CDR2 YSYEKL. The CDR3 is CASSQGGRGRTGVGNTIYF. CDR3 bases: TGCGCCAGCAGCCAAGGAGGTCGGGGGAGGACAGGGGTGGGAAACACCATATATTTT.

A few counts support this clone. The V and J genes are TRBV10-1 and TRBJ2-7; 9 positions agree with TRBD1. The CDR3 runs to 15 residues. The germline V gene has CDR1 WNHNN and CDR2 SYGVQD (reference sequence). Germline trimming cut 0 bases from V and 2 bases from J; bases unmatched to any gene: 2. CDR3 DNA sequence: TGCGCCAGCAGTGAGTCGGGACAGGGCGCCTACGAGCAGTACTTC. Translation gives CASSESGQGAYEQYF.

The chain has TRBV9 and TRBJ2-1; D remains unclear. CDR3 length: 13 amino acids. Germline assignment: CDR1 SGDLS and CDR2 YYNGEE. Trimming removed 4 bases from V and 7 bases from J, with 12 bases in between. The CDR3 reads CASSPRVLNEQFF. The CDR3 DNA follows: TGTGCCAGCAGCCCCCGCGTACTGAATGAGCAGTTCTTC.